These T cell receptor beta chains were read from a single sample in a study of cytomegalovirus exposure and HLA in healthy donors. The table came from immunoSEQ multiplex PCR; TCRdb's copy has only in-frame clones and leaves some out. In the table there are around 180,000 clones, around 80% of which are singletons. Sequencing was done on a sample of PBMCs. These receptors originate from a woman in her thirties or forties in good health and CMV-seronegative. CDR3s include the opening cysteine and the closing phenylalanine or tryptophan. Fields, in order: CDR3 protein, CDR3 DNA, J gene, D gene, clone size, V gene. D genes are given only for firm matches. Part of the rows lack a size; the others show once, few, many or a class for expanded clones.

CDR3: CASSLMTTNGELFF
DNA: TGTGCCAGCAGCTTAATGACTACAAACGGGGAGCTGTTTTTT
J: TRBJ2-2
D: .
size: .
V: TRBV7-2

CDR3: CASSQDWDRGYNEQFF
DNA: TGTGCCAGCAGCCAAGATTGGGACAGGGGATACAATGAGCAGTTCTTC
J: TRBJ2-1
D: TRBD1
size: .
V: TRBV4-2

CDR3: CASSGRQGAGEKLFF
DNA: TGTGCCAGCAGCGGGAGACAGGGCGCGGGTGAAAAACTGTTTTTT
J: TRBJ1-4
D: TRBD1
size: few
V: TRBV5-1

CDR3: CASSPHPEGSGGTQYF
DNA: TGTGCCAGCAGCCCCCACCCCGAGGGGTCGGGGGGCACGCAGTATTTT
J: TRBJ2-3
D: .
size: .
V: TRBV11-3

CDR3: CASSRQEGQGFSGAYEQYF
DNA: TGTGCCAGCAGCCGGCAGGAGGGACAGGGGTTCTCCGGGGCCTACGAGCAGTACTTC
J: TRBJ2-7
D: TRBD1
size: .
V: TRBV7-2

CDR3: CASSQGRNTEAFF
DNA: TGTGCCAGTAGTCAAGGGAGGAACACTGAAGCTTTCTTT
J: TRBJ1-1
D: .
size: few
V: TRBV19

CDR3: CSVLYSGGRGNEQFF
DNA: TGCAGCGTGCTCTATTCGGGAGGGCGGGGGAATGAGCAGTTCTTC
J: TRBJ2-1
D: TRBD2
size: .
V: TRBV29-1

CDR3: CASRPGGQGIGQPQHF
DNA: TGTGCCAGTAGACCCGGAGGACAGGGAATTGGTCAGCCCCAGCATTTT
J: TRBJ1-5
D: TRBD1
size: .
V: TRBV19

CDR3: CASSYRRDNYGYTF
DNA: TGTGCCAGCAGTTACCGCCGGGATAACTATGGCTACACCTTC
J: TRBJ1-2
D: .
size: .
V: TRBV6-6

CDR3: CASSPGQGAGTEAFF
DNA: TGTGCCAGCAGCCCCGGACAGGGGGCAGGCACTGAAGCTTTCTTT
J: TRBJ1-1
D: TRBD1
size: once
V: TRBV11-2

CDR3: CASSYGQGGLNTEAFF
DNA: TGTGCCAGCAGCTACGGACAGGGGGGTTTGAACACTGAAGCTTTCTTT
J: TRBJ1-1
D: TRBD1
size: .
V: TRBV11-3

CDR3: CAGSVALQGATNEKLFF
DNA: TGTGCCGGCAGCGTAGCACTACAGGGGGCAACTAATGAAAAACTGTTTTTT
J: TRBJ1-4
D: TRBD1
size: .
V: TRBV9

CDR3: CATSGTLGTVNEQFF
DNA: TGTGCCACCAGCGGAACCCTCGGGACAGTCAATGAGCAGTTCTTC
J: TRBJ2-1
D: TRBD1
size: .
V: TRBV15

CDR3: CSVGDRANTEAFF
DNA: TGCAGCGTTGGGGACAGGGCGAACACTGAAGCTTTCTTT
J: TRBJ1-1
D: TRBD1
size: .
V: TRBV29-1

CDR3: CASSLLLTSGSYNEQFF
DNA: TGCGCCAGCAGCTTGTTACTGACTAGCGGGAGCTACAATGAGCAGTTCTTC
J: TRBJ2-1
D: TRBD2
size: .
V: TRBV5-1

CDR3: CASSSNRGKNTEAFF
DNA: TGTGCCAGCAGTTCCAACAGGGGAAAGAACACTGAAGCTTTCTTT
J: TRBJ1-1
D: TRBD1
size: .
V: TRBV6-6

CDR3: CASSLLTGFDGYGYTF
DNA: TGTGCCAGCAGTTTATTAACAGGGTTCGATGGGTATGGCTACACCTTC
J: TRBJ1-2
D: .
size: .
V: TRBV28

CDR3: CASKNSPTNEKLFF
DNA: TGTGCCAGTAAGAACAGTCCAACTAATGAAAAACTGTTTTTT
J: TRBJ1-4
D: .
size: .
V: TRBV19

CDR3: CASSELGLAGDTQYF
DNA: TGTGCCAGCAGTGAATTGGGACTAGCGGGAGATACGCAGTATTTT
J: TRBJ2-3
D: TRBD2
size: .
V: TRBV25-1

CDR3: CASSRGQDPQAFF
DNA: TGTGCCAGCAGCCGGGGACAGGACCCCCAGGCTTTCTTT
J: TRBJ1-1
D: TRBD1
size: .
V: TRBV5-4

CDR3: CASNQPGSGAGELFF
DNA: TGTGCCAGCAATCAACCCGGGAGCGGGGCCGGGGAGCTGTTTTTT
J: TRBJ2-2
D: TRBD2
size: .
V: TRBV9

CDR3: CASGTGGFTEAFF
DNA: TGTGCCAGCGGGACAGGGGGATTCACTGAAGCTTTCTTT
J: TRBJ1-1
D: TRBD1
size: .
V: TRBV2

CDR3: CASSVDSGRATDTQYF
DNA: TGTGCCAGCAGCGTCGATAGCGGGAGGGCGACAGATACGCAGTATTTT
J: TRBJ2-3
D: TRBD2
size: few
V: TRBV9

CDR3: CASGGTGVGGYTF
DNA: TGTGCCAGTGGGGGGACAGGTGTAGGTGGCTACACCTTC
J: TRBJ1-2
D: TRBD1
size: .
V: TRBV19

CDR3: CASSRRGETGDYEQYF
DNA: TGTGCCAGCAGCCGCCGAGGAGAGACAGGAGATTACGAGCAGTACTTC
J: TRBJ2-7
D: .
size: once
V: TRBV7-8

CDR3: CASSFRTGRDTQYF
DNA: TGTGCCAGCAGCTTTCGGACAGGGAGAGATACGCAGTATTTT
J: TRBJ2-3
D: TRBD1
size: few
V: TRBV7-9

CDR3: CASSYSSGTGNTIYF
DNA: TGTGCCAGCAGTTACTCATCAGGTACTGGAAACACCATATATTTT
J: TRBJ1-3
D: .
size: few
V: TRBV6-5

CDR3: CASSGDSDEQFF
DNA: TGTGCCAGCAGCGGGGACAGCGATGAGCAGTTCTTC
J: TRBJ2-1
D: TRBD1
size: .
V: TRBV9

CDR3: CASSFNGNTEAFF
DNA: TGTGCCAGCAGCTTTAACGGGAACACTGAAGCTTTCTTT
J: TRBJ1-1
D: .
size: .
V: TRBV7-3

CDR3: CASSSRQGRTEAFF
DNA: TGTGCCAGCAGTTCCCGACAGGGGAGGACTGAAGCTTTCTTT
J: TRBJ1-1
D: TRBD1
size: .
V: TRBV25-1

CDR3: CASSSTGGLHEQYF
DNA: TGTGCCAGTAGTAGTACAGGGGGCCTTCACGAGCAGTACTTC
J: TRBJ2-7
D: TRBD1
size: .
V: TRBV19

CDR3: CASSSGQGAVTEAFF
DNA: TGCGCCAGCAGCTCGGGACAGGGGGCCGTCACTGAAGCTTTCTTT
J: TRBJ1-1
D: TRBD1
size: .
V: TRBV5-1

CDR3: CASSQTKGYNEQFF
DNA: TGTGCCAGCAGCCAGACAAAGGGGTACAATGAGCAGTTCTTC
J: TRBJ2-1
D: .
size: few
V: TRBV7-9

CDR3: CASSFGTMGNQPQHF
DNA: TGTGCCAGCAGCTTCGGGACAATGGGCAATCAGCCCCAGCATTTT
J: TRBJ1-5
D: .
size: .
V: TRBV7-8

CDR3: CASSQRDSGNTEAFF
DNA: TGTGCCAGCTCACAAAGGGACAGCGGGAACACTGAAGCTTTCTTT
J: TRBJ1-1
D: TRBD1
size: .
V: TRBV18

CDR3: CATSRAAQGSGANVLTF
DNA: TGTGCCACCAGCAGAGCCGCACAGGGCTCTGGGGCCAACGTCCTGACTTTC
J: TRBJ2-6
D: .
size: .
V: TRBV15

CDR3: CASSQWLAGDNEQFF
DNA: TGCGCCAGCAGCCAATGGCTAGCGGGAGACAATGAGCAGTTCTTC
J: TRBJ2-1
D: TRBD2
size: .
V: TRBV4-3

CDR3: CASSPRPSSGNTIYF
DNA: TGTGCCAGCAGCCCGCGGCCGAGCTCTGGAAACACCATATATTTT
J: TRBJ1-3
D: .
size: .
V: TRBV27

CDR3: CASSRGLASYNEQFF
DNA: TGTGCCAGCAGCCGAGGACTAGCGTCCTACAATGAGCAGTTCTTC
J: TRBJ2-1
D: TRBD2
size: .
V: TRBV5-6

CDR3: CASSLTGGTDTQYF
DNA: TGCGCCAGCAGCCTAACGGGAGGAACAGATACGCAGTATTTT
J: TRBJ2-3
D: TRBD2
size: .
V: TRBV4-3

CDR3: CASRASSWEDTF
DNA: TGTGCCAGCAGAGCCTCCTCATGGGAGGACACCTTC
J: TRBJ1-2
D: .
size: few
V: TRBV6-1

CDR3: CASSSSGTGNYEQYF
DNA: TGTGCCAGCAGTTCATCCGGGACAGGGAACTACGAGCAGTACTTC
J: TRBJ2-7
D: TRBD1
size: .
V: TRBV28

CDR3: CASTPGTGPRQPQHF
DNA: TGTGCCAGCACTCCCGGGACAGGGCCAAGACAGCCCCAGCATTTT
J: TRBJ1-5
D: TRBD1
size: .
V: TRBV2

CDR3: CASSIADRGAYGYTF
DNA: TGCGCCAGTAGTATAGCGGACAGGGGGGCTTATGGCTACACCTTC
J: TRBJ1-2
D: TRBD1
size: .
V: TRBV19